This TCR beta chain was identified in a study of blood T cell repertoires in COVID-19. At the level of the study: From the United States, Italy and Spain came samples of acute and convalescent COVID-19. T cells, B-cell-depleted T cells, or PBMCs supplied cDNA or gDNA.

Trimming at V came to 5 bases and at J to 7 bases, leaving 8 bases not matched to a gene. The CDR3 totals 15 residues. From germline, CDR1 is SGHVS and CDR2 FQNEAQ. Original data processing: Reference gene primer amplification gave estimated nucleated cell counts. The assay was immunoSEQ multiplex PCR, and TCRdb's table has in-frame clones only and misses some. The DNA was the basis for D and trimming; V, J and clone size are from that table. The sample has about 220,000 clones; around 80% are singletons. This clone was detected a few times. Input material: peripheral blood. V usage is TRBV7-8 and J usage is TRBJ1-4; 9 bases are a match to TRBD1. The clonotype comes from a human donor in a cohort sampled during active COVID-19. CDR3 sequence reads: CASSRDRGVGEKLFF. Here the CDR3 DNA reads TGTGCCAGCAGCCGAGACAGGGGGGTTGGTGAAAAACTGTTTTTT. The complete variable domain, with remaining parts taken from reference TRBV7-8 and TRBJ1-4, reads GAGVSQSPRYKVAKRGQDVALRCDPISGHVSLFWYQQALGQGPEFLTYFQNEAQLDKSGLPSDRFFAERPEGSVSTLKIQRTQQEDSAVYLCASSRDRGVGEKLFFGSGTQLSVL.